This TCR beta chain came from a study of T cells after yellow fever vaccination (dated by TCRdb to between 2018 and 2021). For the study in its entirety: The SMART-Seq v4 Ultra Low Input RNA kit was used to prepare libraries from fractions with low cell numbers. To follow T-cell clones before and after primary and booster YFV17D yellow fever vaccination, bulk TCR alpha and beta repertoires were sequenced over time. Two healthy male donors, one aged 18 to 30 and one aged 30 to 40 years, made up the cohort. Bulk PBMC replicates and cell subsets were isolated from blood drawn at multiple timepoints before and after both primary and secondary immunization. What the work shows at the level of the full study, not this receptor alone: Computational filtering was needed because FACS-sorted repertoires could contain abundant contaminating clonotypes from the bulk population. Because the study included only a couple of donors, the extent to which the findings can be generalized is limited. The secondary T-cell response was weaker than the primary response but faster, peaking on day 5 instead of day 15. A small share of clonotypes occurred in both CD4 and CD8 compartments, likely arising from convergent recombination. After the booster, most of the clones that had expanded following primary vaccination were detected again (96% of CD4 and around nine tenths of CD8), which suggests that memory was broadly maintained.

TCR cDNA was made using 5'RACE template switching, a step that added a universal primer site and unique molecular identifiers. Priming of cDNA synthesis was performed from both the TCR alpha and TCR beta constant segments. Libraries were amplified in two PCR steps, with sample barcodes and sequencing adapters added in the second step. Sequencing of libraries was done on Illumina HiSeq 2500 (2x100 bp) or NovaSeq (2x150 bp). Per the original workflow: Reads were demultiplexed and collapsed into UMI consensus sequences with MIGEC, and V(D)J alignment was performed with MiXCR. Clonotypes responding to the vaccine were identified with edgeR on replicate PBMC samples, with the criteria of FDR below 0.01 and a log2 fold change above 5 up to day 15. Bulk clonotypes were assigned CD4 or CD8 identity according to which sequenced CD4 or CD8 repertoire held them at higher abundance. The raw public data were reprocessed by TCRdb itself: fastp quality trimming at Q25, MiXCR clonotype calling, in-frame beta chains only. Each CDR3 protein appears once, grouped with its most common genes and DNA. These V and J calls are TCRdb output, not the study's own analysis. The sample has around 250,000 distinct CDR3 sequences on record, 6.9% of them singletons. More than 0.8% of the sample belongs to the ten largest clones.

This clonotype was found a few times. Its antigen is still unknown. No qualities accompany the bases; no much larger clone lies one base away. V is cut by 2 bases and J by 0 bases, and the space between the germline ends is 9 bases. The germline V gene (reference sequence) gives CDR1 as WNHNN and CDR2 as SYGVQD. The CDR3, from cysteine to phenylalanine, totals 15 residues. Just CDR3 DNA is preserved here, 45 bases in frame from base 1. In light of the paper, this sample's treatment or condition label describes: live attenuated yellow fever vaccine strain. PBMCs were isolated from peripheral blood using a standard Ficoll-Paque protocol. Dynabeads CD4 and CD8 positive selection kits were used to isolate the CD4 and CD8 T-cell fractions. TriZol was used to extract RNA from bulk PBMCs, from CD4 and CD8 fractions, and from dextramer-positive and dextramer-negative fractions.

This receptor was obtained from a young man who received the YFV17D yellow fever vaccine. Specimen: CD4+ T cells sorted from PBMCs, collected 15 days after the yellow fever booster vaccination. The sequence joins TRBV10-1 to TRBJ2-3; the D region possibly corresponds to TRBD1 (5 bases align). CDR3 region: CASSEMGLSTDTQYF. The bases are TGCGCCAGCAGTGAGATGGGGCTTAGCACAGATACGCAGTATTTT.